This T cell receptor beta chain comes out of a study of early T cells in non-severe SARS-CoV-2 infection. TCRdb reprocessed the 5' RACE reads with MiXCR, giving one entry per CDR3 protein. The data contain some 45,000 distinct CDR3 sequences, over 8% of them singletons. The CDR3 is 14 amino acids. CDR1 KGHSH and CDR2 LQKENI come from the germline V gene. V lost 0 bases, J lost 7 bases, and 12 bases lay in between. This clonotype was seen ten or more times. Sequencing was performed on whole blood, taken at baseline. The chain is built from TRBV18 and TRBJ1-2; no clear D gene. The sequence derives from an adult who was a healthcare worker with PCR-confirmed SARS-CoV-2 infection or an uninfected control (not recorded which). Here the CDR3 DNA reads TGTGCCAGCTCACCACCGGGTAGCTACGCTGGCTACACCTTC. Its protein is CASSPPGSYAGYTF.